The 12 T cell receptor beta chains below all came from one sample that was sequenced in a study of early T cells in non-severe SARS-CoV-2 infection. A single record per CDR3 protein comes from TCRdb applying MiXCR to the 5' RACE reads. Of around 30,000 distinct CDR3 sequences in the sample, around 6% were seen once. Sequencing used whole blood. These receptors all come from an adult who was a healthcare worker with PCR-confirmed SARS-CoV-2 infection or an uninfected control (not recorded which).

This clonotype was observed a handful of times. The V gene is TRBV7-2, the J gene TRBJ1-1; a weak D match, TRBD1 (5 bases). Trimming took off 1 base at V and 0 bases at J, with 6 bases between the two ends. Germline V gene sequence: CDR1 SGHTA, CDR2 FQGNSA. The CDR3 covers 14 residues. This CDR3 reads CASSLVTVNTEAFF. CDR3 DNA: TGTGCCAGCAGCTTAGTGACAGTGAACACTGAAGCTTTCTTT.

This clonotype was seen ten or more times. CDR3 in DNA: TGCGCCAGCAGCTTGTTGACACCTGACTATGGCTACACCTTC. It encodes CASSLLTPDYGYTF. The V call is TRBV5-1, the J call TRBJ1-2; D not certain. The CDR3 runs 14 residues. CDR1 and CDR2 from the germline V gene are SGHRS and YFSETQ. The germline V and J ends were trimmed by 1 base and 3 bases, with 10 bases remaining between them.

This clonotype was picked up a small number of times. The chain recombines TRBV21-1 with TRBJ2-2. TRBV21-1 represents a pseudogene. This CDR3 has 11 residues. The CDR3 here is CAGTLTGELFF. CDR3 bases: TGTGCCGGCACCCTCACCGGGGAGCTGTTTTTT.

This chain connects TRBV20-1 to TRBJ1-2, with a possible D match to TRBD1 (5 bases). The V gene's germline CDR1 is DFQATT and CDR2 SNEGSKA (reference sequence). The ends were cut back, 0 bases at V and 3 bases at J, with 17 bases in the middle. The CDR3 runs 16 residues. Here the CDR3 reads CSAREAPGRGDYGYTF. CDR3 DNA: TGCAGTGCTAGAGAAGCCCCGGGTAGGGGAGACTATGGCTACACCTTC.

This clonotype was found many times. The J gene is TRBJ1-1, the V gene TRBV11-2; 9 bases line up with TRBD1. CDR3 length: 18 amino acids. CDR1 is SGHAT, CDR2 FQNNGV, per germline. After removal of 4 bases from V and 1 base from J, the junction contained 13 bases not matched to a gene. The CDR3 sequence is CASSSVRDREGRNTEAFF. The CDR3 DNA reads as TGTGCCAGCAGCTCAGTCCGGGACAGGGAGGGTAGGAACACTGAAGCTTTCTTT.

This clonotype was detected many times. This chain links TRBV12-3 or TRBV12-4 with TRBJ1-2; D uncertain. The CDR3 runs 13 residues. Trimming shortened V by 3 bases and J by 4 bases, and 9 bases separated the two germline ends. CDR3 sequence: CASSLQETYGYTF. The CDR3, as DNA: TGTGCCAGCAGTTTGCAGGAGACCTATGGCTACACCTTC.

The chain links TRBV27 to TRBJ1-1; D is unresolved. This CDR3 has 10 amino acids. Germline V gene sequence: CDR1 MNHEY, CDR2 SMNVEV (reference sequence). V lost 6 bases to trimming and J lost 11 bases, with 10 bases between them. The CDR3, as DNA: TGTGCCAGCAGCCCCCGGGGTGCTTTCTTT. Its protein product is CASSPRGAFF.

This clonotype appeared a few times. This sequence joins TRBV7-9 and TRBJ2-3, with 9 positions matching TRBD2. The CDR3 extends over 15 amino acids. J was trimmed by 4 bases and V by 3 bases; bases with no gene match: 5. Germline loops: CDR1 SEHNR, CDR2 FQNEAQ (reference sequence). For the CDR3, the DNA is TGTGCCAGCAGCTTCGGACGGACTAGCGCAGATACGCAGTATTTT. Translating gives CASSFGRTSADTQYF.

This clonotype has a count of ten or more. V usage is TRBV7-8 and J usage is TRBJ2-3; TRBD2 is a possible D gene (5 bases). This CDR3 has 14 amino acids. Germline V gene lookup returns CDR1 SGHVS and CDR2 FQNEAQ. V gave up 5 bases and J gave up 4 bases, with 13 bases separating them. CDR3 protein: CASSLKAAPDTQYF. The CDR3 DNA sequence: TGTGCCAGCAGCCTAAAAGCGGCCCCAGATACGCAGTATTTT.

The V call is TRBV7-2, the J call TRBJ2-2; TRBD2 agrees at 8 bases. The ends lost 2 bases at V and 0 bases at J; junction bases unmatched: 5. The CDR3 sequence is 17 residues long. CDR1 is SGHTA and CDR2 is FQGNSA in the germline V gene. CDR3 nucleotides: TGTGCCAGCAGCTTAATGGCGGGGGGACCGAACACCGGGGAGCTGTTTTTT. It codes for CASSLMAGGPNTGELFF.

This clonotype was detected ten times or more. The V gene is TRBV28, the J gene TRBJ2-7; D might be TRBD1 (6 bases). This CDR3 contains 12 residues. V gave up 6 bases and J gave up 5 bases, with 11 bases separating them. The germline V gene has CDR1 MDHEN and CDR2 SYDVKM. The CDR3 region is CASSYTGNEQYF. The CDR3 nucleotides are TGTGCCAGCAGCTATACAGGGAACGAGCAGTACTTC.

This clonotype was picked up many times. This sequence joins TRBV12-3 or TRBV12-4 and TRBJ2-7, with 10 nucleotides matching TRBD1. This CDR3 region has 14 residues. After removal of 4 bases from V and 5 bases from J, the junction contained 5 bases not matched to a gene. The CDR3 nucleotides read TGTGCCAGCAGTTCTCGGGACAGGGGCCACGAGCAGTACTTC. Its translation: CASSSRDRGHEQYF.